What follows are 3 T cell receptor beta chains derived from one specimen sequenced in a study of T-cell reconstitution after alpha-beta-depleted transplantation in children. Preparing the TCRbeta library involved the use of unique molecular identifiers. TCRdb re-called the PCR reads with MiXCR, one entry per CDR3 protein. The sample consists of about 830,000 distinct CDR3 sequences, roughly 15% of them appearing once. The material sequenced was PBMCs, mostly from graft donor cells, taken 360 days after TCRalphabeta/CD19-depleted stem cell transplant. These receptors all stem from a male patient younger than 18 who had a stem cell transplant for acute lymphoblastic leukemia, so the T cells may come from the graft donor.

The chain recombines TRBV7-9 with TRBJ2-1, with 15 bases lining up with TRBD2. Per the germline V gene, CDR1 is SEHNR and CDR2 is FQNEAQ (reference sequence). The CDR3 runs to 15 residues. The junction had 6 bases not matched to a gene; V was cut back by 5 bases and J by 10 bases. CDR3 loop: CASSPTGTSGREQFF. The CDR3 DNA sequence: TGTGCCAGCAGCCCGACCGGGACTAGCGGGAGGGAGCAGTTCTTC.

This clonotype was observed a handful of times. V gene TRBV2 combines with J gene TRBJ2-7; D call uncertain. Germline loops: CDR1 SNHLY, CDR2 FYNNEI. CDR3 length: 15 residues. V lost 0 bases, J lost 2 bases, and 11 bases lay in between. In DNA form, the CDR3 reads TGTGCCAGCAGTGAAGCGCTGGTATCTACCTACGAGCAGTACTTC. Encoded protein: CASSEALVSTYEQYF.

The CDR3 DNA reads TGTGCTAGTGGATTCGACACGAACACTGAAGCTTTCTTT. The encoded protein is CASGFDTNTEAFF. V and J are TRBV12-5 and TRBJ1-1; D ambiguous. Trimming removed 6 bases from V and 1 base from J, with 9 bases in between. The CDR3 length is 13 residues. Germline assignment: CDR1 LGHNT and CDR2 FRNRAP.